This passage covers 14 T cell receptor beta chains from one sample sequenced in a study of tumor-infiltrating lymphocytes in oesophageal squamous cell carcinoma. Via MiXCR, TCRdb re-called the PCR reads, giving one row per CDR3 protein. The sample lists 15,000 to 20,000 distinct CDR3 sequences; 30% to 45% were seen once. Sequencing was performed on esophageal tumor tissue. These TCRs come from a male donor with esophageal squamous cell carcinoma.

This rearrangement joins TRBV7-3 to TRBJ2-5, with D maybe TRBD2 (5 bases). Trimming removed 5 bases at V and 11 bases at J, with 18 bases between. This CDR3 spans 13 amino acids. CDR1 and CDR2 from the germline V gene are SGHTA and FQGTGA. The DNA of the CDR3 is TGTGCCAGCAGCCCCACGGGATCGGGTGAGCAGTACTTC. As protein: CASSPTGSGEQYF.

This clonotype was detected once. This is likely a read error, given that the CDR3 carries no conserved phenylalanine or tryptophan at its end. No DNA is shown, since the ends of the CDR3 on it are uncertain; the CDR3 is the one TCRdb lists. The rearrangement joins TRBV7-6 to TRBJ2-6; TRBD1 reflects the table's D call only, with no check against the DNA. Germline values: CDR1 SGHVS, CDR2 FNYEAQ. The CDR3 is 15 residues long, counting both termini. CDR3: CASSLSGGETQYFGP.

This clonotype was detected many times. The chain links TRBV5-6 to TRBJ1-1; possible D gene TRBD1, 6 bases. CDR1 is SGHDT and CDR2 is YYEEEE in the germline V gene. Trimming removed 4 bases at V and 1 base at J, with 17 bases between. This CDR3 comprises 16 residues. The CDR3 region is CASSIYRARKNTEAFF. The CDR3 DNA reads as TGTGCCAGCAGCATCTACAGGGCCCGGAAGAACACTGAAGCTTTCTTT.

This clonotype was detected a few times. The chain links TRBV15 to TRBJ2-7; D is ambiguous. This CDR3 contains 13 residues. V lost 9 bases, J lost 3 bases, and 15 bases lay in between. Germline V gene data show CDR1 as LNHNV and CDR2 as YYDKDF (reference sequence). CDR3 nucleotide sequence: TGTGCCACTCAGGACGGAAAACACTACGAGCAGTACTTC. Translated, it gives CATQDGKHYEQYF.

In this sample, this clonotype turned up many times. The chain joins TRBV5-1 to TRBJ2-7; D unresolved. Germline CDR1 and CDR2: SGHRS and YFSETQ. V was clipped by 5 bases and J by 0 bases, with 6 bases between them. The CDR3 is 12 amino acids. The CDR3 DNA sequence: TGCGCCAGCAGGTGGTCCTCCTACGAGCAGTACTTC. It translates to CASRWSSYEQYF.

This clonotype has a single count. The CDR3 DNA follows: TGTGCCAGCATCGACAGGGTCGTAAGAGAGACCCAGTACTTC. This sequence encodes CASIDRVVRETQYF. The chain recombines TRBV2 with TRBJ2-7, with 7 bases that match TRBD1. The end of the DNA is better explained by TRBJ2-5, so the J call may be wrong. Germline values: CDR1 SNHLY, CDR2 FYNNEI. The CDR3 totals 14 residues.

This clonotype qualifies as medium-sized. CDR3 loop: CASSLWGQGSEQYF. The CDR3, as DNA: TGTGCCAGCAGTTTATGGGGACAGGGATCCGAGCAGTACTTC. The V and J genes are TRBV12-3 or TRBV12-4 and TRBJ2-7, with TRBD1 matching 9 bases. CDR3 length: 14 residues. The V segment lost 2 bases and the J segment 6 bases; nucleotides outside the gene matches: 5.

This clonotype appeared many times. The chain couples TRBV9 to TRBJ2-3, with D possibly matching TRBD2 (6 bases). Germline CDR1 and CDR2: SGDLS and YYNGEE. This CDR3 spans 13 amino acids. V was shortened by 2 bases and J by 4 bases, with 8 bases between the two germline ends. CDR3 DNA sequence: TGTGCCAGCAGCGTTTCTAGCGCAGATACGCAGTATTTT. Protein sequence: CASSVSSADTQYF.

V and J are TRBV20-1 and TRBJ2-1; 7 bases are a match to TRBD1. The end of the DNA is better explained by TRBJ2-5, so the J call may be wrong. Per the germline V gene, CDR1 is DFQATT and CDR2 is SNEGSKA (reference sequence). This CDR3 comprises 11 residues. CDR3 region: CSRTGQETQYF. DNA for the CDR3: TGCAGTAGGACAGGACAAGAGACCCAGTACTTC.

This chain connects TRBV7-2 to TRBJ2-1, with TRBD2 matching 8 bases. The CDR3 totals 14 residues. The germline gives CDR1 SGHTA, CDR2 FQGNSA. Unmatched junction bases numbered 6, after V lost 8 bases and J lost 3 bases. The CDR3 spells CASDPGGGYNEQFF. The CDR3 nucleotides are TGTGCCAGCGATCCGGGGGGGGGCTACAATGAGCAGTTCTTC.

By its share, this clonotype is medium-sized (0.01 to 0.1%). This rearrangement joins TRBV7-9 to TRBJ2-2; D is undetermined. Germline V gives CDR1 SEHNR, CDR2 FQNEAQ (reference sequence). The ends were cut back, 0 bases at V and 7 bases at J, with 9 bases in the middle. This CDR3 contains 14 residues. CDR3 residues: CASSLASGYGELFF. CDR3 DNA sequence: TGTGCCAGCAGCTTAGCGTCAGGTTACGGGGAGCTGTTTTTT.

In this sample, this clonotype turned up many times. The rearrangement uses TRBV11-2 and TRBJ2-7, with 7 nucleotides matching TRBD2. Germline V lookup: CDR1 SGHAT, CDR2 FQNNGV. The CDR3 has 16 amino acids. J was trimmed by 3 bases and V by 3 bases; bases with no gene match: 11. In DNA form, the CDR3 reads TGTGCCAGCAGCTTTCAGCGAAGCGGGACGCACTACGAGCAGTACTTC. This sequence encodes CASSFQRSGTHYEQYF. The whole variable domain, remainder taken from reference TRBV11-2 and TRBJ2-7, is EAGVAQSPRYKIIEKRQSVAFWCNPISGHATLYWYQQILGQGPKLLIQFQNNGVVDDSQLPKDRFSAERLKGVDSTLKIQPAKLEDSAVYLCASSFQRSGTHYEQYFGPGTRLTVT.

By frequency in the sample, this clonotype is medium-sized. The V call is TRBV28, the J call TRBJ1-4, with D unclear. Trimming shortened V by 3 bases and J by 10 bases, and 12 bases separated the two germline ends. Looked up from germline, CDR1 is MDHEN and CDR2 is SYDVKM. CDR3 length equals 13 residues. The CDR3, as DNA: TGTGCCAGCAGTTTCGTCCGGAAGGGAAAACTGTTTTTT. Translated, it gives CASSFVRKGKLFF.

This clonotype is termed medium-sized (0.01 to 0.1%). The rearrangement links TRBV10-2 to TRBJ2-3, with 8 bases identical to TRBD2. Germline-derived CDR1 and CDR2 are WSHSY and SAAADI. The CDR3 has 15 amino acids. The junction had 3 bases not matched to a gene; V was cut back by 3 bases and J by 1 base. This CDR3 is CASSDKRERTDTQYF. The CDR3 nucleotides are TGCGCCAGCAGTGATAAGCGGGAGCGCACAGATACGCAGTATTTT.